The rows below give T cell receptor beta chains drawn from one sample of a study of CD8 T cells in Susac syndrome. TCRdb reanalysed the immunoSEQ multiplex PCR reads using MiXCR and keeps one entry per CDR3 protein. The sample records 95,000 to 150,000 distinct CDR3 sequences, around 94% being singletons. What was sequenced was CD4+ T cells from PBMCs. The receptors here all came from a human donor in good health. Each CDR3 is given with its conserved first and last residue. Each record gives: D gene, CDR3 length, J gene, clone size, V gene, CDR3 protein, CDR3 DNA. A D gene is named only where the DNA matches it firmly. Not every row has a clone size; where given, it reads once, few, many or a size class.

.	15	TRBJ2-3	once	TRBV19	CASSISVSYTDTQYF	TGTGCCAGTAGTATATCCGTCTCCTACACAGATACGCAGTATTTT
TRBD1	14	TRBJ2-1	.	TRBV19	CASSPDRGQGEQFF	TGTGCCAGTAGCCCTGACAGGGGCCAGGGTGAGCAGTTCTTC
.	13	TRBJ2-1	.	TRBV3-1	CASSPGVVNEQFF	TGTGCCAGCAGCCCGGGGGTAGTCAATGAGCAGTTCTTC
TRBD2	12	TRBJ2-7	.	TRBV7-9	CASILREGEQYF	TGTGCCAGCATCCTGCGGGAGGGCGAGCAGTACTTC
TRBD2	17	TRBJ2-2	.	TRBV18	CASSSGTSGSLAGELFF	TGTGCCAGCTCATCGGGGACTAGCGGGAGTCTCGCCGGGGAGCTGTTTTTT
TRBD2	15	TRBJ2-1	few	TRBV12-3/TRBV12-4	CASSLAGSSYNEQFF	TGTGCCAGCAGTCTAGCGGGGAGCTCCTACAATGAGCAGTTCTTC
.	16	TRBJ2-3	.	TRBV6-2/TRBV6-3	CASSSRTRWATDTQYF	TGTGCCAGCAGTTCTCGGACCAGGTGGGCCACAGATACGCAGTATTTT
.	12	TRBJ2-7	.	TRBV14	CASSQGYPEQYF	TGTGCCAGCAGCCAAGGTTATCCCGAGCAGTACTTC
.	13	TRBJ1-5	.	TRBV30	CAWSVPGIQPQHF	TGTGCCTGGAGTGTACCAGGGATACAGCCCCAGCATTTT
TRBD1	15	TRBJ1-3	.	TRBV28	CASSPPDRVGNTIYF	TGTGCCAGCAGTCCCCCGGACAGGGTTGGAAACACCATATATTTT
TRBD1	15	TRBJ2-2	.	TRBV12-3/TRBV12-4	CASGGRGLDTGELFF	TGTGCCAGCGGGGGCAGGGGGCTAGACACCGGGGAGCTGTTTTTT
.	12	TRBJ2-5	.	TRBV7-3	CASSSPPAPQYF	TGTGCCAGCAGCTCCCCCCCCGCGCCCCAGTACTTC
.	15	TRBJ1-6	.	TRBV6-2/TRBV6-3	CASSQGTAFNSPLHF	TGTGCCAGCAGTCAGGGGACGGCGTTTAATTCACCCCTCCACTTT
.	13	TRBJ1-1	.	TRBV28	CASIEKGVAEAFF	TGTGCCAGCATTGAAAAGGGCGTAGCTGAAGCTTTCTTT
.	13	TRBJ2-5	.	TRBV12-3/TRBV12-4	CASSFDRLETQYF	TGTGCCAGCAGTTTTGACAGATTGGAGACCCAGTACTTC
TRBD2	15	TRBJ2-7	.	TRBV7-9	CASSFGLADSYEQYF	TGTGCCAGCAGCTTCGGACTAGCGGATTCCTACGAGCAGTACTTC
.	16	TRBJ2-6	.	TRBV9	CASSVGVGTGANVLTF	TGTGCCAGCAGCGTAGGGGTTGGTACTGGGGCCAACGTCCTGACTTTC
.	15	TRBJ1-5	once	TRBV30	CAWSGSDYSNQPQHF	TGTGCCTGGAGTGGATCAGACTATAGCAATCAGCCCCAGCATTTT
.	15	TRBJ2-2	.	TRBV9	CASSPSGVNTGELFF	TGTGCCAGCAGCCCTTCGGGGGTGAACACCGGGGAGCTGTTTTTT
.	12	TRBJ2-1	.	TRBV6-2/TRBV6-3	CASARNRNEQFF	TGTGCCAGCGCCAGGAATAGGAATGAGCAGTTCTTC
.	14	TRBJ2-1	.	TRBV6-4	CASSQGHSYNEQFF	TGTGCCAGCAGTCAGGGCCACTCCTACAATGAGCAGTTCTTC
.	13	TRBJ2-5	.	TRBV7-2	CASSLPPAETQYF	TGTGCCAGCAGCTTACCACCAGCGGAGACCCAGTACTTC
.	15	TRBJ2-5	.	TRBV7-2	CASSLASGGGETQYF	TGTGCCAGCAGCTTAGCTAGCGGAGGGGGAGAGACCCAGTACTTC